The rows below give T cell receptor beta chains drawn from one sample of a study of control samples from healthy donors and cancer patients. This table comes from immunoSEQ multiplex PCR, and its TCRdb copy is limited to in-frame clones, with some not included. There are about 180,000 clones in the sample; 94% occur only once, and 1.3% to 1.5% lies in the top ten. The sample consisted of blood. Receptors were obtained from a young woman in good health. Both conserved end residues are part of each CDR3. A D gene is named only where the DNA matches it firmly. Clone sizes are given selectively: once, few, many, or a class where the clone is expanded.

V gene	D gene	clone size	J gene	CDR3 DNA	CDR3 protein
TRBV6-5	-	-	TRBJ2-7	TGTGCCAGCAGTTTGGGCCCGAGCAACTACGAGCAGTACTTC	CASSLGPSNYEQYF
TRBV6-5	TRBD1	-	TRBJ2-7	TGTGCCAGCGCCCGGGACAGGGGCACCTACGAGCAGTACTTC	CASARDRGTYEQYF
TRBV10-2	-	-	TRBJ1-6	TGCGCCAGCAGTGATAGGCCCGGGGGTAGGAATTCACCCCTCCACTTT	CASSDRPGGRNSPLHF
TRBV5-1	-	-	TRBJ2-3	TGCGCCAGCAGGCGGGCAGATACGCAGTATTTT	CASRRADTQYF
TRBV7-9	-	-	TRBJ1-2	TGTGCCAGCAGCTCGGACATACTCTATGGCTACACCTTC	CASSSDILYGYTF
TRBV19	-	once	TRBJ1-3	TGTGCCAGTAGTTCTAAGACCTTATCTGGAAACACCATATATTTT	CASSSKTLSGNTIYF
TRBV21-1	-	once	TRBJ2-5	TGTGCCAGCACCATTACGTTGGGGGGTGTCAGAGCAGAGACCCAGTACTTC	CASTITLGGVRAETQYF
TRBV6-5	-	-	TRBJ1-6	TGTGCCAGCAGTTCCGTCCCAAACTATAATTCACCCCTCCACTTT	CASSSVPNYNSPLHF
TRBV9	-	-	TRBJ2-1	TGTGCCAGCAGCGTAGATGGCCGGACGTACAATGAGCAGTTCTTC	CASSVDGRTYNEQFF
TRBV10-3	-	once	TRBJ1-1	TGTGCCATCAGTCGAGATCGGAACACTGAAGCTTTCTTT	CAISRDRNTEAFF
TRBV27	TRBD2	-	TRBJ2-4	TGTGCCAGCAGTTTATTGGGAGGGGAAAACATTCAGTACTTC	CASSLLGGENIQYF
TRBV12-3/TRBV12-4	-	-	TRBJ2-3	TGTGCCAGCAGGCTTACAGATACGCAGTATTTT	CASRLTDTQYF
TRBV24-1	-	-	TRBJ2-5	TGTGCCACCAGTGATCCAGGACTCGAAGAGACCCAGTACTTC	CATSDPGLEETQYF
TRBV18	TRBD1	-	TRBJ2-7	TGTGCCAGCTCAAGACAGGGGGGTGGTGACGAGCAGTACTTC	CASSRQGGGDEQYF